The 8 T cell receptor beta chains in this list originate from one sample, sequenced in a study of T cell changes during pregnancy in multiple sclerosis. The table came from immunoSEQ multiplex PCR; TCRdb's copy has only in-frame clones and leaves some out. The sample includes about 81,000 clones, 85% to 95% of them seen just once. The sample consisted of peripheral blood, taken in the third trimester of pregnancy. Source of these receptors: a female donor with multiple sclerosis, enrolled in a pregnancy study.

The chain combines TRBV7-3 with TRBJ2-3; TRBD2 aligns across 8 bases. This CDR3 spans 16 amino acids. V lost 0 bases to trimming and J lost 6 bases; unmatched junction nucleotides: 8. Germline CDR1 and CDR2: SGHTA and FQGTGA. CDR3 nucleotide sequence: TGTGCCAGCAGCTTAACAGGGGCGGGGGGTAGGGATACGCAGTATTTT. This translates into CASSLTGAGGRDTQYF.

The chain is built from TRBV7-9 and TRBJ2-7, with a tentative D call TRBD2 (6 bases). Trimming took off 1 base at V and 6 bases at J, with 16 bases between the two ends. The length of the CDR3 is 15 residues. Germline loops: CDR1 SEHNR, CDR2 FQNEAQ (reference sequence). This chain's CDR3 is CASSLGGTEQTEQYF. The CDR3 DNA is TGTGCCAGCAGCTTAGGCGGGACGGAGCAAACCGAGCAGTACTTC.

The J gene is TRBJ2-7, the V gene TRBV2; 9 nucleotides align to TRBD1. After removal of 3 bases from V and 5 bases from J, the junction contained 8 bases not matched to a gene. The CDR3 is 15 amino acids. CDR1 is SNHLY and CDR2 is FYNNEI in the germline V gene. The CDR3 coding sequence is TGTGCCAGCAGTGAGGTTAGGGACAGGGTAGACGAGCAGTACTTC. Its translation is CASSEVRDRVDEQYF.

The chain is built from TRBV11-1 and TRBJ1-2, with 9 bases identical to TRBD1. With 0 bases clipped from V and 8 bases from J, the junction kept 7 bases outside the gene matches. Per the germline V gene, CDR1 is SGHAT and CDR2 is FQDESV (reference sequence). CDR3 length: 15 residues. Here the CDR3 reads CASSLAGTGKSGYTF. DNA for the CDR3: TGTGCCAGCAGCTTAGCCGGGACAGGGAAGAGCGGCTACACCTTC. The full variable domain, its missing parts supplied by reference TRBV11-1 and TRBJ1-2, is EAEVAQSPRYKITEKSQAVAFWCDPISGHATLYWYRQILGQGPELLVQFQDESVVDDSQLPKDRFSAERLKGVDSTLKIQPAELGDSAMYLCASSLAGTGKSGYTFGSGTRLTVV.

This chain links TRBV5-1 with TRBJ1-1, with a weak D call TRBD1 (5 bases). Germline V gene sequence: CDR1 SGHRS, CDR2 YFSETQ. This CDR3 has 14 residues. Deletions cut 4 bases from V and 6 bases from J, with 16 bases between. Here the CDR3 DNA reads TGCGCCAGCAGCGCACAAGGGGCAGTCCCTGAAGCTTTCTTT. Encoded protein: CASSAQGAVPEAFF.

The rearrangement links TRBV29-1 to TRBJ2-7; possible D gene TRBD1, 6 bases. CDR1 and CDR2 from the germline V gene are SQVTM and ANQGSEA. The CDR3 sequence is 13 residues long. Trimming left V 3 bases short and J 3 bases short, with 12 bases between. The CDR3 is CSVDSGGDYEQYF. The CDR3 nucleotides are TGCAGCGTTGACTCTGGGGGCGACTACGAGCAGTACTTC.

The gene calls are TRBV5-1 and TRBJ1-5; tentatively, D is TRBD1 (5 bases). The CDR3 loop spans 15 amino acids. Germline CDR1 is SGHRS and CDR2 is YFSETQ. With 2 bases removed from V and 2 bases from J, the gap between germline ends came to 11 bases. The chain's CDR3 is CASSLGGTGNQPQHF. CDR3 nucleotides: TGCGCCAGCAGCTTAGGAGGGACGGGCAATCAGCCCCAGCATTTT.

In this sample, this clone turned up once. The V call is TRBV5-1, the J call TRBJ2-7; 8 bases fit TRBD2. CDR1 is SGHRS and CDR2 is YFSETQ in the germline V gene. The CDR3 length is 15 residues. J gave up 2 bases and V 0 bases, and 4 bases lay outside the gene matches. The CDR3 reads CASSLGRRGAYEQYF. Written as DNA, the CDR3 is TGCGCCAGCAGCTTGGGTAGGCGGGGGGCCTACGAGCAGTACTTC.